The TCR beta chain described here comes from a study of graft-versus-host responses after intestinal transplantation. At the level of the study: Every recipient underwent anti-thymocyte globulin induction, then tacrolimus and steroids for approximately 3 years.

The table lists this clone with a count of one. Its antigen is currently unknown. TCRdb's copy holds only in-frame clones and misses some; the assay was immunoSEQ multiplex PCR. Of some 31,000 clones detected, about 85% appear once; the ten largest clones hold roughly 12%. Germline V gene lookup returns CDR1 MGHDK and CDR2 SYGVNS. This CDR3 has 13 amino acids. Study-level points and caveats: Some GvH clones were seen earlier in gut or blood, suggesting intestinal origin.

The genes are TRBV25-1 and TRBJ2-5; D not certain. The end of the DNA is better explained by TRBJ2-7, so the J call may be wrong. This clonotype was sampled from a human patient who received an intestinal transplant, so some T cells may come from the graft donor. Sequencing used PBMCs, obtained about 420 days after intestinal transplantation. CDR3 sequence (DNA): TGTGCCAGCAGTGCTAGTTCACCCCGCGAGCAGTACTTC. Protein sequence: CASSASSPREQYF.